This T cell receptor beta chain stems from a study of cytomegalovirus exposure and HLA in healthy donors. Trimming removed 5 bases from V and 8 bases from J, with 9 bases in between. This CDR3 is 12 amino acids long. Looked up from germline, CDR1 is SEHNR and CDR2 is FQNEAQ (reference sequence). PCR employed 60 Vbeta and 13 Jbeta primers. Measured with immunoSEQ multiplex PCR; TCRdb has only the in-frame clones, and not every one. The sample gives about 160,000 clones, about 77% of which show up once; roughly 10% is in the top ten. This clone was counted once. The sequence was collected from a man younger than 35 in good health and CMV-seropositive. The genes are TRBV7-9 and TRBJ2-2; D ambiguous. Sequenced sample: PBMCs. The CDR3 DNA follows: TGTGCCAGCAGCCGCGACTGGGGGGAGCTGTTTTTT. Encoded protein: CASSRDWGELFF. Full variable domain (rest looked up from reference TRBV7-9 and TRBJ2-2): DTGVSQNPRHKITKRGQNVTFRCDPISEHNRLYWYRQTLGQGPEFLTYFQNEAQLEKSRLLSDRFSAERPKGSFSTLEIQRTEQGDSAMYLCASSRDWGELFFGEGSRLTVL.